This passage covers 4 T cell receptor beta chains from one sample sequenced in a study of blood T cell repertoires in COVID-19. Profiling relied on immunoSEQ multiplex PCR, and the TCRdb table lists in-frame clones only, not all of them. The table includes roughly 81,000 clones, roughly four fifths detected once. The specimen sequenced was peripheral blood. Receptors were obtained from a man aged 55-75 years with acute or convalescent COVID-19.

In this sample, this clone turned up a few times. The chain couples TRBV7-9 to TRBJ2-2; a possible D gene is TRBD1 (5 bases). The CDR3 runs 15 residues. Between the trimmed V and J ends, which lost 1 base and 8 bases, there was a span of 14 bases. CDR1 is SEHNR, CDR2 FQNEAQ, per germline (reference sequence). In nucleotides, the CDR3 is TGTGCCAGCAGCTTAGGGCAGGGCGCCCGTGGGGAGCTGTTTTTT. It translates to CASSLGQGARGELFF.

The genes are TRBV19 and TRBJ1-5; 7 nucleotides line up with TRBD1. Germline CDR1 is LNHDA and CDR2 is SQIVND (reference sequence). The junction had 20 bases not matched to a gene; V was cut back by 5 bases and J by 7 bases. This CDR3 spans 18 amino acids. DNA for the CDR3: TGTGCCAGTAGTTCGAACCTGGGGGCAGGGGGGATTGGACAGCCCCAGCATTTT. The encoded protein is CASSSNLGAGGIGQPQHF.

The J gene is TRBJ1-5, the V gene TRBV7-9, with 10 bases aligning to TRBD1. Trimming at V came to 5 bases and at J to 8 bases, leaving 9 bases not matched to a gene. CDR3 length: 15 residues. The germline V gene encodes CDR1 SEHNR and CDR2 FQNEAQ (reference sequence). The CDR3 DNA is TGTGCCAGCAGCCAGGGGACAGGGGAACGGGAGCCCCAGCATTTT. This translates into CASSQGTGEREPQHF.

V gene TRBV4-1 combines with J gene TRBJ1-5; D might be TRBD1 (6 bases). CDR1 and CDR2 (germline): MGHRA, YSYEKL. The V gene lost 2 bases and the J gene lost 1 base, with 12 bases spanning the gap. The CDR3 runs 16 residues. The CDR3 is CASSQLQGGSNQPQHF. The CDR3 nucleotides read TGCGCCAGCAGCCAACTACAGGGCGGAAGCAATCAGCCCCAGCATTTT.